This T cell receptor (beta chain) was sequenced in a study of molecular identifiers for immune sequencing clone quantification. Study-level points and caveats: Identical TCR molecules that share a barcode could lead to an underestimation of highly expanded clone sizes.

In TCRdb, the PCR reads were re-called with MiXCR into one record per CDR3 protein. This table has approximately 93,000 distinct CDR3 sequences, nearly 25% appearing once. Germline CDR1 LGHNA, CDR2 YSLEER. V shed 2 bases, J shed 3 bases, and the junction held 6 bases outside the gene matches. This CDR3 comprises 15 residues. Points on this clonotype: Its specificity is not known. A much larger clonotype is one base distant, so this may be a read error.

This sequence originates from a human donor in good health. Some libraries in this study had Jurkat cell RNA spiked in. Sequenced sample: naive CD8+ T cells from blood, with Jurkat cell RNA spiked in. Regarding subset: FACS-sorted CD8+CD4-CCR7+CD45RA+ naive T cells. V gene TRBV4-3 combines with J gene TRBJ2-7; TRBD1 matches at 8 bases. This CDR3 reads CASSQPMDRVYEQYF. The CDR3 nucleotides read TGCGCCAGCAGCCAACCCATGGACAGGGTCTACGAGCAGTACTTC.